The rows below give T cell receptor beta chains drawn from one sample of a study of shared clonotypes between healthy human individuals. Measured with immunoSEQ multiplex PCR; TCRdb has only the in-frame clones, and not every one. Found here are fewer than 600,000 clones, approximately 79% of them singletons; the top ten hold over 10%. Sequences were obtained from PBMCs. The receptor source for this set is a woman aged 40 to 50 in good health. Some clones in this sample may be carry-over from other donors' samples. Each CDR3 is given with its conserved first and last residue. Each record gives: J gene, D gene, V gene, clone size, CDR3 DNA, CDR3 protein. The D gene is left open where the match is weak. Size is stated for part of the rows, as once, few or many counts, or as a class when the clone is expanded.

J gene: TRBJ1-2
D gene: TRBD1
V gene: TRBV5-5
clone size: many
CDR3 DNA: TGTGCCAGCAGCTGGACAGGGGAAGAAGGCTACACCTTC
CDR3 protein: CASSWTGEEGYTF

J gene: TRBJ2-1
D gene: -
V gene: TRBV27
clone size: -
CDR3 DNA: TGTGCCAGCAGTTTGGCCGGGGGAGTTGTCTACAATGAGCAGTTCTTC
CDR3 protein: CASSLAGGVVYNEQFF

J gene: TRBJ1-2
D gene: -
V gene: TRBV4-1
clone size: -
CDR3 DNA: TGCGCCAGCAGCCAAGACTTCATGGGGGGCGAATATGGCTACACCTTC
CDR3 protein: CASSQDFMGGEYGYTF

J gene: TRBJ2-2
D gene: TRBD1
V gene: TRBV28
clone size: -
CDR3 DNA: TGTGCCAGCAGCGGACAGGGAATTGCGGGGGAGCTGTTTTTT
CDR3 protein: CASSGQGIAGELFF

J gene: TRBJ1-1
D gene: -
V gene: TRBV6-6
clone size: -
CDR3 DNA: TGTGCCAGCAGTTATCCCGGTGGGACGAACACTGAAGCTTTCTTT
CDR3 protein: CASSYPGGTNTEAFF

J gene: TRBJ2-7
D gene: -
V gene: TRBV13
clone size: -
CDR3 DNA: TGTGCCAGCAGCCGGGGGTACGAGCAGTACTTC
CDR3 protein: CASSRGYEQYF

J gene: TRBJ1-1
D gene: -
V gene: TRBV11-2
clone size: -
CDR3 DNA: TGTGCCAGCAGCTTGGAGCCCCAGACGCGAGCTTTCTTT
CDR3 protein: CASSLEPQTRAFF

J gene: TRBJ2-7
D gene: TRBD1
V gene: TRBV7-9
clone size: -
CDR3 DNA: TGTGCCAGCAGCTTACTCCCGGGACAGCGGTACGAGCAGTACTTC
CDR3 protein: CASSLLPGQRYEQYF

J gene: TRBJ1-1
D gene: -
V gene: TRBV27
clone size: -
CDR3 DNA: TGTGCCAGCAGCCCGGGATTTATGAACACTGAAGCTTTCTTT
CDR3 protein: CASSPGFMNTEAFF

J gene: TRBJ2-5
D gene: -
V gene: TRBV29-1
clone size: -
CDR3 DNA: TGCAGCGTTGAGGTGGGGGGAGGTGAGACCCAGTACTTC
CDR3 protein: CSVEVGGGETQYF